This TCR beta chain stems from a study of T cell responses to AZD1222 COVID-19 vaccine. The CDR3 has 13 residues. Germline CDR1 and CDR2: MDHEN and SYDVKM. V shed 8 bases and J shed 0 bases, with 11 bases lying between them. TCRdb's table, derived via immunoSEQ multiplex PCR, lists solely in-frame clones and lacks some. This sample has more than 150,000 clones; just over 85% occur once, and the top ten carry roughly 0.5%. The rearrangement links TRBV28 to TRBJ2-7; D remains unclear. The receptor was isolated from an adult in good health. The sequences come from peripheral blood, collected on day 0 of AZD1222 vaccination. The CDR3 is CASWTVDSYEQYF. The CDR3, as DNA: TGTGCCAGCTGGACGGTCGACTCCTACGAGCAGTACTTC. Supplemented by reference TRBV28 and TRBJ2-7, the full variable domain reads DVKVTQSSRYLVKRTGEKVFLECVQDMDHENMFWYRQDPGLGLRLIYFSYDVKMKEKGDIPEGYSVSREKKERFSLILESASTNQTSMYLCASWTVDSYEQYFGPGTRLTVT.